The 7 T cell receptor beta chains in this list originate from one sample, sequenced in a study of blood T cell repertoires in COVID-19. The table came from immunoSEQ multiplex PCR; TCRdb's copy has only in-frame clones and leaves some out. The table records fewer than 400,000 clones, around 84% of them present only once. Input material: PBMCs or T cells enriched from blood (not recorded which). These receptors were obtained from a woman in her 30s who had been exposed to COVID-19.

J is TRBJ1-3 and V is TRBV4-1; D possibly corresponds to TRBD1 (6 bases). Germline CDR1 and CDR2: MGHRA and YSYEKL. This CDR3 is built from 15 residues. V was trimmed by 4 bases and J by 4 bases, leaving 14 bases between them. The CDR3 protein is CASSRRQEPGNTIYF. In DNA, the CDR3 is TGCGCCAGCAGCCGGAGACAGGAACCCGGAAACACCATATATTTT.

In DNA form, the CDR3 reads TGTGCCAGCAGCTTACCCTATGACAGGCCCTCTGGGGCCAACGTCCTGACTTTC. Protein: CASSLPYDRPSGANVLTF. J is TRBJ2-6 and V is TRBV7-2; TRBD1 is a possible D gene (6 bases). Germline CDR1 is SGHTA and CDR2 is FQGNSA. CDR3 length: 18 amino acids. With 2 bases removed from V and 0 bases from J, the gap between germline ends came to 14 bases.

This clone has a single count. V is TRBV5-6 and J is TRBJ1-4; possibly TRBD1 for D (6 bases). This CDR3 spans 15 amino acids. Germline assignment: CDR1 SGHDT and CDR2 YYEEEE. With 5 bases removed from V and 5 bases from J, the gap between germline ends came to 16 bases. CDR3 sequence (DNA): TGTGCCAGCAGTACAAACAGGGTTCTCAATGAAAAACTGTTTTTT. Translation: CASSTNRVLNEKLFF.

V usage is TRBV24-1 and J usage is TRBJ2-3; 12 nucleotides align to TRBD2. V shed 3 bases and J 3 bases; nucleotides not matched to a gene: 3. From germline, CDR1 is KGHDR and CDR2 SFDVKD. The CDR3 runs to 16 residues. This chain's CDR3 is CATSDPSGRETDTQYF. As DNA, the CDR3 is TGTGCCACCAGTGATCCTAGCGGGAGGGAAACAGATACGCAGTATTTT.

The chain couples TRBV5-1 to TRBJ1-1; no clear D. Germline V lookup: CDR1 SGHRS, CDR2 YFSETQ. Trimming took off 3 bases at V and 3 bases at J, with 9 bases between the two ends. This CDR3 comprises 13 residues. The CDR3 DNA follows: TGCGCCAGCAGCTGGCTTTATGACACTGAAGCTTTCTTT. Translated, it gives CASSWLYDTEAFF.

CDR3 region: CASTGTSGSSEQYF. Written as DNA, the CDR3 is TGTGCCAGCACCGGGACTAGCGGGAGTTCCGAGCAGTACTTC. The V and J genes are TRBV3-1 (or the pseudogene TRBV3-2) and TRBJ2-7, with TRBD2 matching 14 bases. J gave up 6 bases and V 7 bases, and 5 bases lay outside the gene matches. Germline CDR1 and CDR2: LGHDT and YNNKEL (reference sequence). The CDR3 contains 14 residues.

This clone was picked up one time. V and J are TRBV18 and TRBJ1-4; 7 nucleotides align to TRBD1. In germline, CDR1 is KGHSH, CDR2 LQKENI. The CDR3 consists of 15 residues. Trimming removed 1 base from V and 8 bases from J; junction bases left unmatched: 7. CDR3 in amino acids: CASSPLDRVKEKLFF. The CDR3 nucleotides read TGTGCCAGCTCACCACTAGACAGGGTGAAGGAAAAACTGTTTTTT.